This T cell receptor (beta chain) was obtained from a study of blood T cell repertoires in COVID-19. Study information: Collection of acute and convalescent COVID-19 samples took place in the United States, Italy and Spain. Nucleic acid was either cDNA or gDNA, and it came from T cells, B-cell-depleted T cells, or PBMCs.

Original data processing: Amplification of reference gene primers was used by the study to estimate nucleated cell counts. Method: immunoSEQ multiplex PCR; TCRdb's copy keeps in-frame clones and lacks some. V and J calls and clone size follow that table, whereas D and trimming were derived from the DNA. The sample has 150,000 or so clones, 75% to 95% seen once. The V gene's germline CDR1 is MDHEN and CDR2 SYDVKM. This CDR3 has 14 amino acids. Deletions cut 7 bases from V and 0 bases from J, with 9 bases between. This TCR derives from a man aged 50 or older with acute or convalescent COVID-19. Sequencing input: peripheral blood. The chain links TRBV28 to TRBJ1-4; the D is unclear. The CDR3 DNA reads TGTGCCAGCACGTCAGAAGCAACTAATGAAAAACTGTTTTTT. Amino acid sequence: CASTSEATNEKLFF.